A single sample is the source of the 11 T cell receptor beta chains below, sequenced in a study of blood T cell repertoires in COVID-19. Data came from immunoSEQ multiplex PCR; TCRdb stores just in-frame clones and leaves some out. This table holds 90,000 to 100,000 clones, around 88% found once. Sequenced: peripheral blood. These receptors came from a woman aged 55-75 years with COVID-19, enrolled during active disease.

The rearrangement uses TRBV7-2 and TRBJ2-5; tentative D call: TRBD1 (6 bases). CDR3 length: 13 amino acids. V was trimmed by 1 base and J by 4 bases, leaving 7 bases between them. Germline V CDR1 and CDR2: SGHTA, FQGNSA. The CDR3 region has the DNA TGTGCCAGCAGCTTAGGGGGGCGAGAGACCCAGTACTTC. This sequence encodes CASSLGGRETQYF. The whole variable domain, filled in from reference TRBV7-2 and TRBJ2-5, reads GAGVSQSPSNKVTEKGKDVELRCDPISGHTALYWYRQSLGQGLEFLIYFQGNSAPDKSGLPSDRFSAERTGGSVSTLTIQRTQQEDSAVYLCASSLGGRETQYFGPGTRLLVL.

With respect to this clone: Distinct nucleotide sequences in the sample also encode this CDR3. CDR3 amino acids: CASSLDRVSYEQYF. The CDR3, as DNA: TGTGCCAGCAGCCTCGACAGGGTCTCCTACGAGCAGTACTTC. This chain links TRBV7-2 with TRBJ2-7; 7 positions agree with TRBD1. Germline CDR1 SGHTA, CDR2 FQGNSA. V dropped 5 bases and J dropped 0; count of bases not matched to a gene: 4. The CDR3 consists of 14 residues. The whole variable domain, filled in from reference TRBV7-2 and TRBJ2-7, reads GAGVSQSPSNKVTEKGKDVELRCDPISGHTALYWYRQSLGQGLEFLIYFQGNSAPDKSGLPSDRFSAERTGGSVSTLTIQRTQQEDSAVYLCASSLDRVSYEQYFGPGTRLTVT.

In its sample, this clone was seen once. This chain connects TRBV5-4 to TRBJ1-2; D unresolved. The length of the CDR3 is 14 residues. With 5 bases removed from V and 0 bases from J, the gap between germline ends came to 11 bases. Looked up from germline, CDR1 is SGHNT and CDR2 is YYREEE (reference sequence). CDR3 residues: CASREQITNYGYTF. CDR3 in DNA: TGTGCCAGCAGGGAGCAAATAACTAACTATGGCTACACCTTC.

The V and J genes are TRBV29-1 and TRBJ1-4; D might be TRBD1 (6 bases). Germline assignment: CDR1 SQVTM and CDR2 ANQGSEA. V gave up 8 bases and J gave up 8 bases, with 21 bases separating them. The CDR3 has 14 residues. CDR3 loop: CSITIGGGSEKLFF. The CDR3, as DNA: TGCAGCATTACGATAGGGGGGGGATCCGAAAAACTGTTTTTT.

V and J are TRBV7-2 and TRBJ2-1, with 8 nucleotides matching TRBD2. The germline V gene encodes CDR1 SGHTA and CDR2 FQGNSA. The CDR3 totals 15 residues. Trimming removed 5 bases from V and 0 bases from J; junction bases left unmatched: 3. This CDR3 reads CASSTSGFSYNEQFF. CDR3 DNA sequence: TGTGCCAGCAGCACTAGCGGATTCTCCTACAATGAGCAGTTCTTC.

The rearrangement uses TRBV4-2 and TRBJ1-6, with D possibly being TRBD1 (5 bases). CDR3 length: 18 amino acids. Germline CDR1 LGHNA, CDR2 YNFKEQ. The V gene lost 0 bases and the J gene lost 5 bases, with 17 bases spanning the gap. The CDR3 region has the DNA TGTGCCAGCAGCCAAGATGGGGGGGTTGGCGTGAATAATTCACCCCTCCACTTT. Translation: CASSQDGGVGVNNSPLHF.

The chain uses TRBV4-3 and TRBJ2-7; D is perhaps TRBD2 (6 bases). Germline V gene sequence: CDR1 LGHNA, CDR2 YSLEER. This CDR3 has 14 residues. V was cut by 1 base and J by 3 bases, with 10 bases left in between. The CDR3 region has the DNA TGCGCCAGCAGCCAAGCGCGGGACGTCTACGAGCAGTACTTC. Translating gives CASSQARDVYEQYF.

The chain employs TRBV3-1 (or the pseudogene TRBV3-2) and TRBJ1-5; D is ambiguous. Trimming took 3 bases from V and 5 from J, leaving 14 bases between them. In germline, CDR1 is LGHDT, CDR2 YNNKEL (reference sequence). The CDR3 spans 15 residues. DNA for the CDR3: TGTGCCAGCAGCCACTCCTCCCGTCCCGATCAGCCCCAGCATTTT. Protein: CASSHSSRPDQPQHF.

As DNA, the CDR3 is TGTGCCAGCAGCCGCGTCGGACAGAGTAATGAAAAACTGTTTTTT. Protein: CASSRVGQSNEKLFF. V is TRBV7-2 and J is TRBJ1-4; a weak D match, TRBD1 (6 bases). The germline V gene has CDR1 SGHTA and CDR2 FQGNSA. The CDR3 has 15 residues. Trimming removed 5 bases from V and 4 bases from J, with 14 bases in between.

The CDR3 reads CASSLSGGLAGSTDTQYF. CDR3 nucleotides: TGTGCCAGCAGCTTAAGTGGCGGACTGGCAGGAAGCACAGATACGCAGTATTTT. This chain uses TRBV7-9 with TRBJ2-3; tentative D call: TRBD2 (5 bases). Germline CDR1 and CDR2: SEHNR and FQNEAQ (reference sequence). There are 18 residues in the CDR3. Trimming removed 2 bases at V and 0 bases at J, with 18 bases between.

This clone was observed a single time. This sequence joins TRBV2 and TRBJ2-3; D is unclear. Trimming cost V 0 bases and J 4 bases, with 8 bases left between them. The germline gives CDR1 SNHLY, CDR2 FYNNEI. The CDR3 sequence is 14 residues long. CDR3 region: CASSEALASDTQYF. Written as DNA, the CDR3 is TGTGCCAGCAGTGAAGCCTTAGCTTCAGATACGCAGTATTTT.